This passage covers 20 T cell receptor beta chains from one sample sequenced in a study of cytomegalovirus exposure and HLA in healthy donors. The PCR ran on 60 Vbeta and 13 Jbeta primers. Data came from immunoSEQ multiplex PCR; TCRdb stores just in-frame clones and leaves some out. The data show over 45,000 clones, and the top ten clones hold over 2%. Sample: PBMCs. These receptors all come from a woman aged 18-29 years in good health and CMV-seronegative.

This chain connects TRBV4-1 to TRBJ1-2; D gene unclear. V lost 0 bases to trimming and J lost 2 bases, with 7 bases between them. Germline lookup yields CDR1 MGHRA and CDR2 YSYEKL. The CDR3 totals 14 residues. CDR3 in DNA: TGCGCCAGCAGCCAAGATCCCAGGAACTATGGCTACACCTTC. Translating it yields CASSQDPRNYGYTF.

The CDR3 DNA follows: TGTGCCATCAGTGTTCATCAGGGGGTTGAGACCCAGTACTTC. Its protein product is CAISVHQGVETQYF. The chain employs TRBV10-3 and TRBJ2-5, with 7 bases lining up with TRBD1. CDR3 size: 14 residues. CDR1 is ENHRY, CDR2 SYGVKD, per germline. Germline trimming cut 4 bases from V and 5 bases from J; bases unmatched to any gene: 7.

The V and J genes are TRBV5-4 and TRBJ2-5, with D maybe TRBD1 (6 bases). V was pared by 4 bases and J by 2 bases, with 9 bases between. This CDR3 is built from 13 residues. The germline V gene has CDR1 SGHNT and CDR2 YYREEE (reference sequence). CDR3: CASSPTGQETQYF. The CDR3 DNA reads TGTGCCAGCAGCCCGACAGGTCAAGAGACCCAGTACTTC.

The chain couples TRBV15 to TRBJ2-1, with TRBD1 matching over 9 bases. Germline V gene sequence: CDR1 LNHNV, CDR2 YYDKDF (reference sequence). The CDR3 runs to 15 residues. The J segment lost 7 bases and the V segment lost 3 bases, leaving 7 bases of the junction unmatched. CDR3: CATSSPGTGRNEQFF. The CDR3 DNA reads as TGTGCCACCAGCAGTCCCGGGACAGGGCGAAATGAGCAGTTCTTC.

The chain uses TRBV27 and TRBJ1-1; perhaps TRBD1 as D (6 bases). V dropped 2 bases and J dropped 0 bases, with 7 bases sitting between them. This CDR3 spans 14 amino acids. The germline V gene has CDR1 MNHEY and CDR2 SMNVEV (reference sequence). The CDR3 spells CASSLAGVNTEAFF. CDR3 DNA: TGTGCCAGCAGTTTAGCAGGGGTGAACACTGAAGCTTTCTTT.

The V and J genes are TRBV19 and TRBJ2-7; 7 nucleotides align to TRBD2. The CDR3 covers 16 residues. Germline lookup yields CDR1 LNHDA and CDR2 SQIVND (reference sequence). V was pared by 4 bases and J by 2 bases, with 11 bases of the junction left unmatched. The CDR3 coding sequence is TGTGCCAGTAGTAACCCCTTGGGGGGGACTCCCTACGAGCAGTACTTC. Translating gives CASSNPLGGTPYEQYF.

This chain links TRBV5-1 with TRBJ2-1; TRBD2 agrees at 8 bases. Germline CDR1 SGHRS, CDR2 YFSETQ. Losses at the gene ends were 2 bases for V and 7 bases for J; bases not matched to a gene: 5. The CDR3 spans 14 residues. The CDR3 DNA is TGCGCCAGCAGCTTAGGGACTAGTTGGAATGAGCAGTTCTTC. This gives the protein CASSLGTSWNEQFF.

In DNA form, the CDR3 reads TGTGCCAGCAGTTGGGCGGGAAATGAAAAACTGTTTTTT. This sequence encodes CASSWAGNEKLFF. The V gene is TRBV6-5, the J gene TRBJ1-4; unclear D gene. This CDR3 is built from 13 residues. The V gene lost 4 bases and the J gene lost 5 bases, with 8 bases spanning the gap. Germline CDR1 MNHEY, CDR2 SVGAGI.

J is TRBJ2-2 and V is TRBV7-3; D not certain. V lost 6 bases to trimming and J lost 2 bases, with 10 bases between them. This CDR3 contains 14 residues. From germline, CDR1 is SGHTA and CDR2 FQGTGA. CDR3 coding DNA: TGTGCCAGCAGTACGGGTCCTAACACCGGGGAGCTGTTTTTT. It is translated as CASSTGPNTGELFF.

The chain links TRBV18 to TRBJ2-5, with 9 bases identical to TRBD1. Looked up from germline, CDR1 is KGHSH and CDR2 is LQKENI. The CDR3 runs 13 residues. Losses at the gene ends were 6 bases for V and 4 bases for J; bases not matched to a gene: 3. DNA of the CDR3: TGTGCCAGCTCCCCGGACAGGGGAGAGACCCAGTACTTC. Translation: CASSPDRGETQYF.

The chain has TRBV19 and TRBJ2-5; 7 bases align to TRBD2. Trimming removed 5 bases from V and 5 bases from J; junction bases left unmatched: 8. The CDR3 contains 14 residues. CDR1 is LNHDA and CDR2 is SQIVND in the germline V gene (reference sequence). Here the CDR3 DNA reads TGTGCCAGTAGTGGCGGGAGCACCGGGGAGACCCAGTACTTC. Translation: CASSGGSTGETQYF.

The rearrangement uses TRBV7-3 and TRBJ2-2; weak D call: TRBD1 (5 bases). CDR3 length: 15 amino acids. Germline values: CDR1 SGHTA, CDR2 FQGTGA. V lost 2 bases and J 6 bases, leaving 13 bases between the germline ends. The chain's CDR3 is CASSLLSGSSGELFF. CDR3 nucleotides: TGTGCCAGCAGCTTATTGTCAGGGTCATCCGGGGAGCTGTTTTTT. The full variable domain, rest sourced from reference TRBV7-3 and TRBJ2-2, is GAGVSQTPSNKVTEKGKYVELRCDPISGHTALYWYRQSLGQGPEFLIYFQGTGAADDSGLPNDRFFAVRPEGSVSTLKIQRTERGDSAVYLCASSLLSGSSGELFFGEGSRLTVL.

The chain is built from TRBV7-6 and TRBJ1-3; D is unresolved. The CDR3 length is 17 residues. Germline lookup yields CDR1 SGHVS and CDR2 FNYEAQ. V was trimmed by 5 bases and J by 0 bases, leaving 17 bases between them. The CDR3 protein is CASSVLVRAGSGNTIYF. CDR3 bases: TGTGCCAGCAGCGTACTGGTCCGAGCGGGCTCTGGAAACACCATATATTTT.

The gene calls are TRBV19 and TRBJ1-5; no reliable D call. Per the germline V gene, CDR1 is LNHDA and CDR2 is SQIVND (reference sequence). This CDR3 has 12 residues. Trimming shortened V by 2 bases and J by 9 bases, and 8 bases separated the two germline ends. The chain's CDR3 is CASSISSGPQHF. In DNA, the CDR3 is TGTGCCAGTAGTATATCCAGCGGGCCCCAGCATTTT.

V gene TRBV5-8 combines with J gene TRBJ2-1; maybe TRBD1 (6 bases). The CDR3 length is 13 residues. Germline V gene lookup returns CDR1 SGHTS and CDR2 YDEGEE. V gave up 4 bases and J gave up 5 bases, with 10 bases separating them. The CDR3 is CASSRGTDNEQFF. The CDR3 nucleotides read TGTGCCAGCAGCAGGGGGACGGACAATGAGCAGTTCTTC.

Concerning this clone itself: A junction boundary mismatches the germline segment, possibly from a read error. This chain joins TRBV5-6 and TRBJ2-3; TRBD2 agrees at 7 bases. The germline CDR1 and CDR2 sequences are SGHDT and YYEEEE. The CDR3 is made up of 15 amino acids. In DNA form, the CDR3 reads TGTGCCAGCAGCTTCGGTGGGAGGGCCACGGATAAGCAGTATTTT. It is translated as CASSFGGRATDKQYF.

The V and J genes are TRBV2 and TRBJ1-5; D is perhaps TRBD1 (6 bases). With 4 bases removed from V and 5 bases from J, the gap between germline ends came to 12 bases. Germline CDR1 reads SNHLY; CDR2 reads FYNNEI. The CDR3 spans 14 residues. Here the CDR3 reads CASSAADRYQPQHF. Here the CDR3 DNA reads TGTGCCAGCAGTGCCGCCGACAGGTATCAGCCCCAGCATTTT.

The rearrangement joins TRBV29-1 to TRBJ1-1, with TRBD1 matching 8 bases. The CDR3 extends over 15 amino acids. V gave up 5 bases and J gave up 1 base; unmatched junction bases: 9. Per germline, CDR1 SQVTM and CDR2 ANQGSEA. The CDR3 bases are TGCAGCGTTTTCAGGGGGCCGATCGGGAACACTGAAGCTTTCTTT. It yields the protein CSVFRGPIGNTEAFF. The full variable domain, in which reference TRBV29-1 and TRBJ1-1 provide the parts outside the CDR3, is SAVISQKPSRDICQRGTSLTIQCQVDSQVTMMFWYRQQPGQSLTLIATANQGSEATYESGFVIDKFPISRPNLTFSTLTVSNMSPEDSSIYLCSVFRGPIGNTEAFFGQGTRLTVV.

The genes are TRBV6-1 and TRBJ2-1; 11 positions match TRBD1. The germline CDR1 and CDR2 sequences are MNHNS and SASEGT. CDR3 length equals 15 residues. J lost 6 bases, V lost 4 bases, and 5 bases had no gene match. The CDR3 DNA reads as TGTGCCAGCAGTGTCCGGGACAGGGGGGTCAATGAGCAGTTCTTC. Amino acid sequence: CASSVRDRGVNEQFF.

The J gene is TRBJ1-4, the V gene TRBV15; no firm D call. The CDR3 length is 14 residues. Trimming removed 8 bases at V and 5 bases at J, with 15 bases between. Germline-derived CDR1 and CDR2 are LNHNV and YYDKDF (reference sequence). The CDR3 DNA reads as TGTGCCACCCGCACCTCGATAGAGAATGAAAAACTGTTTTTT. It encodes CATRTSIENEKLFF.